This T cell receptor (beta chain) was obtained from a study of blood T cell repertoires in COVID-19. Unmatched junction bases numbered 13, after V lost 4 bases and J lost 8 bases. Per germline, CDR1 SGHDT and CDR2 YYEEEE. The CDR3 runs to 15 residues. This clone was counted once. Method: immunoSEQ multiplex PCR; TCRdb's copy keeps in-frame clones and lacks some. Among approximately 58,000 clones, about 81% were seen once, and the ten largest hold under 40%. V gene TRBV5-6 combines with J gene TRBJ2-5; TRBD1 matches at 8 bases. The clonotype comes from a man aged 55 to 70 with COVID-19, enrolled during active disease. The sequenced material came from peripheral blood. The CDR3, as DNA: TGTGCCAGCAGCACTTCAGGGGGCTTGGGTTTTACCCAGTACTTC. Translation: CASSTSGGLGFTQYF.